Listed below are T cell receptor beta chains from one sample, sequenced in a study of blood T cell repertoires in COVID-19. This table comes from immunoSEQ multiplex PCR, and its TCRdb copy is limited to in-frame clones, with some not included. Of about 190,000 clones listed, 70% to 85% are singletons. Sequencing was performed on peripheral blood. The receptors come from a woman under 40 with acute or convalescent COVID-19. The conserved cysteine and the conserved F or W are not part of the CDR3 here.

V gene	J gene	CDR3 protein
TRBV3-1/TRBV3-2	TRBJ2-3	ASSPTGGTDTQY
TRBV15	TRBJ2-1	ATSRDYLNEQF
TRBV27	TRBJ1-2	ASSPPGNYGYT
TRBV7-9	TRBJ2-1	ASSRDNEQF
TRBV30	TRBJ2-7	AWSALAGEPYEQY
TRBV6-2/TRBV6-3	TRBJ1-2	ASSYYSGPYGYT
TRBV7-2	TRBJ1-1	ASTLDRGLTEAF
TRBV5-1	TRBJ2-5	ASSEASMAGETQY
TRBV7-2	TRBJ2-2	ASSVGTGGGTGELF
TRBV27	TRBJ1-1	ASSLGRVNTEAF
TRBV19	TRBJ1-1	ASGGGRSTRGMNTEAF
TRBV30	TRBJ2-1	AWSALRGERYNEQF
TRBV27	TRBJ1-1	ASSFYAERTEAF
TRBV5-6	TRBJ2-3	ASSLAGGQKSNTQY
TRBV28	TRBJ2-3	ASSRGRGASGSSDTQY
TRBV5-1	TRBJ2-5	ASSGRRASGRGWQETQY
TRBV3-1/TRBV3-2	TRBJ1-2	ASSQPGTGGFYYGYT
TRBV15	TRBJ1-1	ATSSRTGGKGKAF
TRBV19	TRBJ1-5	ASSIYRGPNQPQH
TRBV10-1	TRBJ1-5	ASSPLGTGKVRNQPQH
TRBV7-2	TRBJ1-5	ASSLDRVNQPQH
TRBV28	TRBJ1-4	ASGSGGRTNEKLF
TRBV28	TRBJ2-1	ASSFADRRNEQF
TRBV27	TRBJ1-1	ASRRDRGSTEAF
TRBV29-1	TRBJ1-2	SVGRDTPWGYT
TRBV5-1	TRBJ2-1	ASSLVVGEYNEQF
TRBV14	TRBJ1-1	ASSQVQNEAF
TRBV2	TRBJ1-5	ASKGQLNQPQH
TRBV5-1	TRBJ1-2	ASSPGQGNYGYT
TRBV27	TRBJ2-2	ASSLIIAGAGELF
TRBV18	TRBJ1-5	ASSHSRLQGAGQPQH